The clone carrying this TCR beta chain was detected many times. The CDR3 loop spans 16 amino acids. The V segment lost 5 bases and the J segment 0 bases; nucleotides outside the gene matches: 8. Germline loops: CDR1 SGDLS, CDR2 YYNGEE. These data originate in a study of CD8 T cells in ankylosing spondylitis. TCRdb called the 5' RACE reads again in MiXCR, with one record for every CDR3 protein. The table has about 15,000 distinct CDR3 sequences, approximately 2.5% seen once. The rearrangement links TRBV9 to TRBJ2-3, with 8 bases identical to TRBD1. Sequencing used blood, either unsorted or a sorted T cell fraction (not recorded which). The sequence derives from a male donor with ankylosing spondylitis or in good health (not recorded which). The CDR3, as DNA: TGTGCCAGCAGTGGCAACCGGGACAGGAGCACAGATACGCAGTATTTT. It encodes CASSGNRDRSTDTQYF.